The clone carrying this T cell receptor (beta chain) has only one observation. This entry comes from a study of blood T cell repertoires in COVID-19. Across the study: The United States, Italy and Spain were the sources of the acute and convalescent COVID-19 samples.

Germline assignment: CDR1 MDHEN and CDR2 SYDVKM. V shed 6 bases and J shed 8 bases, with 17 bases lying between them. The CDR3 sequence is 14 residues long. Patients of the Seattle cohort, enrolled during active infection, were followed longitudinally. In the study's own analysis: Researchers report that nucleated cell counts were estimated from reference gene primer amplification. Sequencing used immunoSEQ multiplex PCR; TCRdb keeps in-frame clones, though not all of them. The V and J calls and clone size were taken over from that table, and D and trimming were inferred from the DNA. The table has about 410,000 clones, about 89% seen once.

The genes are TRBV28 and TRBJ2-1, with D possibly being TRBD2 (6 bases). The clonotype comes from a woman aged 40 to 55 with COVID-19, enrolled during active disease. What was sequenced was peripheral blood. CDR3 DNA sequence: TGTGCCAGCAGCGCCCCGGGGGTGAACGATGAGCAGTTCTTC. It encodes CASSAPGVNDEQFF.